These T cell receptor beta chains were read from a single sample in a study of blood T cell repertoires in COVID-19. The table came from immunoSEQ multiplex PCR; TCRdb's copy has only in-frame clones and leaves some out. The sample has 200,000 to 250,000 clones, approximately 89% seen once. Sequences were obtained from peripheral blood. The receptors shown here come from a woman in her 40s with acute or convalescent COVID-19. CDR3s include the opening cysteine and the closing phenylalanine or tryptophan. Some rows have no size entry. The others give once, few or many, or a class for an expanded clone.

abundance: -; v_gene: TRBV13; j_gene: TRBJ1-4; CDR3aa: CASSLQHGTGDFEKLFF
abundance: -; v_gene: TRBV27; j_gene: TRBJ1-1; CDR3aa: CASSLGVTDTEAFF
abundance: once; v_gene: TRBV30; j_gene: TRBJ1-2; CDR3aa: CAWSVPRGLSYGYTF
abundance: once; v_gene: TRBV11-2; j_gene: TRBJ2-3; CDR3aa: CASSLELLAGDHTDTQYF
abundance: -; v_gene: TRBV27; j_gene: TRBJ1-2; CDR3aa: CASSLSPQGLAGYTF
abundance: -; v_gene: TRBV19; j_gene: TRBJ1-2; CDR3aa: CASSPGTGNNYGYTF
abundance: once; v_gene: TRBV4-2; j_gene: TRBJ2-5; CDR3aa: CASSQVSGGAKTQYF
abundance: -; v_gene: TRBV2; j_gene: TRBJ2-2; CDR3aa: CASIGTGYTGELFF
abundance: -; v_gene: TRBV30; j_gene: TRBJ1-1; CDR3aa: CAWSETGSTEAFF
abundance: -; v_gene: TRBV6-5; j_gene: TRBJ1-1; CDR3aa: CASRRGAKTEAFF
abundance: -; v_gene: TRBV19; j_gene: TRBJ1-1; CDR3aa: CASSKDRDTEAFF
abundance: -; v_gene: TRBV11-2; j_gene: TRBJ2-1; CDR3aa: CASSPRAGGRQSSYNEQFF
abundance: -; v_gene: TRBV28; j_gene: TRBJ1-2; CDR3aa: CASSQTGSTYGYTF